Shown below are 29 T cell receptor beta chains from a single sample sequenced in a study of blood T cell repertoires in COVID-19. Repertoires were generated with immunoSEQ multiplex PCR, while TCRdb's copy carries only in-frame clones and drops some. The sample includes around 250,000 clones, less than 90% of them seen just once. Sample: peripheral blood. All receptors derive from a man aged 55 to 70 with acute or convalescent COVID-19.

The chain has TRBV13 and TRBJ2-1; 9 nucleotides agree with TRBD1. Germline V gives CDR1 PRHDT, CDR2 FYEKMQ (reference sequence). The CDR3 has 15 residues. Unmatched junction bases numbered 11, after V lost 5 bases and J lost 9 bases. This CDR3 is CASSQRPDRGSEQFF. The CDR3, as DNA: TGTGCCAGCAGCCAGCGCCCGGACAGGGGAAGTGAGCAGTTCTTC.

The V gene is TRBV7-3, the J gene TRBJ2-1; D may be TRBD2 (8 bases). Germline CDR1 SGHTA, CDR2 FQGTGA. The CDR3 consists of 16 residues. The V gene lost 4 bases and the J gene lost 7 bases, with 20 bases spanning the gap. The CDR3 here is CASSSQGGLVNNEQFF. For the CDR3, the DNA is TGTGCCAGCAGCTCCCAGGGGGGACTAGTGAATAATGAGCAGTTCTTC.

V usage is TRBV7-3 and J usage is TRBJ2-2; TRBD1 agrees at 8 bases. This CDR3 is built from 18 residues. V was pared by 4 bases and J by 6 bases, with 16 bases of the junction left unmatched. Germline CDR1 reads SGHTA; CDR2 reads FQGTGA. The CDR3: CASSYQGQGAPGAGELFF. CDR3 nucleotides: TGTGCCAGCAGCTACCAGGGGCAGGGGGCGCCTGGAGCCGGGGAGCTGTTTTTT.

The chain recombines TRBV3-1 (or the pseudogene TRBV3-2) with TRBJ1-3; D remains unclear. The V end was cut by 4 bases, the J end by 8 bases, with 12 bases between. Germline lookup yields CDR1 LGHDT and CDR2 YNNKEL (reference sequence). The CDR3 is 13 residues long. CDR3 sequence: CASSPPGMDTIYF. The DNA for the CDR3 is TGTGCCAGCAGCCCGCCCGGTATGGACACCATATATTTT.

V is TRBV6-2 or TRBV6-3 and J is TRBJ2-1; the match to TRBD2 covers 14 bases. In germline, CDR1 is MNHEY, CDR2 SVGEGT. This CDR3 has 19 residues. The V gene end was trimmed by 0 bases and the J gene end by 3 bases; junction bases not matched to a gene: 7. The CDR3 is CASSYSTGLAGEDYNEQFF. CDR3 DNA: TGTGCCAGCAGTTACTCGACGGGACTAGCGGGAGAAGACTACAATGAGCAGTTCTTC.

The J gene is TRBJ2-2, the V gene TRBV30; TRBD2 agrees at 12 bases. Germline V lookup: CDR1 GTSNPN, CDR2 SVGIG (reference sequence). This CDR3 has 16 amino acids. With V trimmed by 1 base and J by 7 bases, 7 bases remained unmatched. The CDR3 here is CAWSGLAGVGNGELFF. In DNA form, the CDR3 reads TGTGCCTGGAGTGGACTAGCGGGAGTTGGGAACGGGGAGCTGTTTTTT.

This chain connects TRBV4-2 to TRBJ1-6, with unresolved D. Germline CDR1 reads LGHNA; CDR2 reads YNFKEQ. The CDR3 loop spans 15 amino acids. Trimming removed 6 bases from V and 7 bases from J, with 16 bases in between. The CDR3 DNA is TGTGCCAGCAGACCCTCCCGCGCGGAAAATTCACCCCTCCACTTT. Its translation: CASRPSRAENSPLHF.

The chain employs TRBV3-1 (or the pseudogene TRBV3-2) and TRBJ2-5, with D possibly TRBD2 on 6 matching bases. This CDR3 spans 15 amino acids. Trimming took 1 base from V and 1 from J, leaving 10 bases between them. Germline loops: CDR1 LGHDT, CDR2 YNNKEL (reference sequence). CDR3 sequence reads: CASSQGGGLQETQYF. The CDR3 coding sequence is TGTGCCAGCAGCCAAGGTGGGGGACTCCAAGAGACCCAGTACTTC.

The chain couples TRBV19 to TRBJ2-5; D is perhaps TRBD1 (6 bases). The CDR3 runs 15 residues. The germline V gene encodes CDR1 LNHDA and CDR2 SQIVND (reference sequence). V lost 6 bases and J lost 0, with 14 bases in between. The CDR3 nucleotides read TGTGCCAGTAGACCCTCAGGGGACCACCAAGAGACCCAGTACTTC. It encodes CASRPSGDHQETQYF.

V and J are TRBV30 and TRBJ2-1, with 9 bases identical to TRBD1. Germline loops: CDR1 GTSNPN, CDR2 SVGIG (reference sequence). CDR3 length: 15 residues. V lost 2 bases, J lost 4 bases, and 6 bases stayed unmatched. The CDR3 bases are TGTGCCTGGAGTCGGGACAGGGTCGGTTACAATGAGCAGTTCTTC. It specifies CAWSRDRVGYNEQFF.

The V call is TRBV7-3, the J call TRBJ2-5; 9 nucleotides match TRBD1. The CDR3 sequence is 14 residues long. V gave up 4 bases and J gave up 4 bases; unmatched junction bases: 4. Germline CDR1 and CDR2: SGHTA and FQGTGA. CDR3 loop: CASSSGQGRETQYF. DNA for the CDR3: TGTGCCAGCAGCTCCGGACAGGGGAGAGAGACCCAGTACTTC.

This chain joins TRBV10-3 and TRBJ2-3, with TRBD2 matching 10 bases. V shed 11 bases, J shed 10 bases, and the junction held 12 bases outside the gene matches. CDR1 and CDR2 (germline): ENHRY, SYGVKD. The CDR3 sequence is 13 residues long. Here the CDR3 reads CAGRRLAGAPQYF. Written as DNA, the CDR3 is TGTGCCGGCCGCCGGCTAGCGGGAGCCCCGCAGTATTTT.

The chain is built from TRBV5-5 and TRBJ1-5, with TRBD1 matching 10 bases. Germline V gene lookup returns CDR1 SGHKS and CDR2 YYEKEE (reference sequence). After removal of 4 bases from V and 2 bases from J, the junction contained 9 bases not matched to a gene. The CDR3 is 17 amino acids. CDR3 DNA sequence: TGTGCCAGCAGCCCGTACGACAGGGGGCAGGGCAATCAGCCCCAGCATTTT. This sequence encodes CASSPYDRGQGNQPQHF.

The V and J genes are TRBV27 and TRBJ1-2; 7 nucleotides line up with TRBD1. Germline V gives CDR1 MNHEY, CDR2 SMNVEV (reference sequence). This CDR3 region has 15 residues. Trimming took 3 bases from V and 5 from J; bases not matched to a gene: 9. The CDR3 here is CASSFGAGGPYGYTF. The CDR3 DNA follows: TGTGCCAGCAGTTTCGGCGCAGGGGGGCCGTATGGCTACACCTTC.

The rearrangement joins TRBV7-2 to TRBJ1-1, with TRBD1 identical over 7 bases. V shed 0 bases and J 5 bases; nucleotides not matched to a gene: 9. Looked up from germline, CDR1 is SGHTA and CDR2 is FQGNSA. The CDR3 extends over 16 amino acids. CDR3 bases: TGTGCCAGCAGCTTAGCTCCGTACAGGGGTAAGACTGAAGCTTTCTTT. Amino acids: CASSLAPYRGKTEAFF.

V and J are TRBV28 and TRBJ1-4; no clear D gene. This CDR3 has 14 residues. V lost 7 bases and J 8 bases, leaving 17 bases between the germline ends. Germline loops: CDR1 MDHEN, CDR2 SYDVKM. The CDR3 bases are TGTGCCAGCACCCTACTCAGTACGGGAGAAAAACTGTTTTTT. Its protein product is CASTLLSTGEKLFF.

This clone was found once. The genes are TRBV28 and TRBJ2-1, with D tentatively TRBD2 (6 bases). Trimming took off 6 bases at V and 7 bases at J, with 22 bases between the two ends. The CDR3 is 16 residues long. CDR1 MDHEN and CDR2 SYDVKM come from the germline V gene. The chain's CDR3 is CASRAWRLAEVNEQFF. The CDR3, as DNA: TGTGCCAGCAGGGCATGGAGGTTAGCGGAGGTTAATGAGCAGTTCTTC. The complete variable domain, with remaining parts taken from reference TRBV28 and TRBJ2-1, reads DVKVTQSSRYLVKRTGEKVFLECVQDMDHENMFWYRQDPGLGLRLIYFSYDVKMKEKGDIPEGYSVSREKKERFSLILESASTNQTSMYLCASRAWRLAEVNEQFFGPGTRLTVL.

The V and J genes are TRBV27 and TRBJ1-2; 11 bases fit TRBD1. This CDR3 has 15 amino acids. V lost 5 bases and J lost 4; bases outside the gene matches: 6. Germline V lookup: CDR1 MNHEY, CDR2 SMNVEV (reference sequence). CDR3 protein: CASSIRDRGGYGYTF. CDR3 in DNA: TGTGCCAGCAGTATCCGGGACAGGGGGGGCTATGGCTACACCTTC.

The chain uses TRBV6-6 and TRBJ2-6, with TRBD1 identical over 11 bases. Germline V gene sequence: CDR1 MNHNY, CDR2 SVGAGI (reference sequence). Trimming cost V 4 bases and J 2 bases; bases outside gene matches: 1. The CDR3 totals 16 residues. Written as DNA, the CDR3 is TGTGCCAGCAGTTGGACAGGGGGCGCTGGGGCCAACGTCCTGACTTTC. This sequence encodes CASSWTGGAGANVLTF.

The chain employs TRBV3-1 (or the pseudogene TRBV3-2) and TRBJ1-5, with D unclear. The germline gives CDR1 LGHDT, CDR2 YNNKEL (reference sequence). V lost 4 bases and J lost 1, with 8 bases in between. CDR3 size: 14 residues. The CDR3 DNA follows: TGTGCCAGCAGCCCAGACGTAAGCAATCAGCCCCAGCATTTT. It translates to CASSPDVSNQPQHF.

The J gene is TRBJ2-7, the V gene TRBV7-6, with D perhaps matching TRBD2 (7 bases). This CDR3 has 16 residues. Germline CDR1 reads SGHVS; CDR2 reads FNYEAQ. V dropped 4 bases and J dropped 6 bases, with 22 bases sitting between them. The CDR3 sequence is CASSSVGGDVSREQYF. In DNA, the CDR3 is TGTGCCAGCAGCTCCGTAGGGGGGGATGTTTCCCGCGAGCAGTACTTC.

The chain combines TRBV28 with TRBJ2-3, with 12 bases matching TRBD2. This CDR3 is built from 14 residues. V dropped 7 bases and J dropped 5; count of bases not matched to a gene: 4. Germline V lookup: CDR1 MDHEN, CDR2 SYDVKM. The CDR3 nucleotides are TGTGCCAGCAACGGGGGACTAGCGGGAGATACGCAGTATTTT. Protein: CASNGGLAGDTQYF.

In DNA, the CDR3 is TGTGCCAGCAGGGGGACAGGGGAGACCCAGTACTTC. As protein: CASRGTGETQYF. This sequence joins TRBV12-3 or TRBV12-4 and TRBJ2-5; TRBD1 aligns across 9 bases. The V gene end was trimmed by 6 bases and the J gene end by 5 bases; junction bases not matched to a gene: 1. The CDR3 totals 12 residues.

The gene calls are TRBV6-2 or TRBV6-3 and TRBJ1-3, with no clear D. This CDR3 has 15 amino acids. V was trimmed by 6 bases and J by 7 bases, leaving 19 bases between them. CDR1 and CDR2 (germline): MNHEY, SVGEGT. CDR3 DNA sequence: TGTGCCAGCAGCAGCGGCCGAGGGAAGTTCAACACCATATATTTT. It encodes CASSSGRGKFNTIYF.

The chain couples TRBV7-2 to TRBJ2-7; TRBD2 matches at 7 bases. Germline trimming cut 1 base from V and 5 bases from J; bases unmatched to any gene: 8. The germline V gene has CDR1 SGHTA and CDR2 FQGNSA. There are 15 residues in the CDR3. CDR3 in amino acids: CASSLEVGGGDEQYF. The CDR3 nucleotides read TGTGCCAGCAGCTTAGAGGTGGGGGGAGGGGACGAGCAGTACTTC.

The chain carries TRBV11-3 and TRBJ1-3, with D possibly being TRBD1 (5 bases). The CDR3 extends over 15 amino acids. V was shortened by 2 bases and J by 0 bases, with 8 bases between the two germline ends. The germline CDR1 and CDR2 sequences are SGHNT and YENEEA. The CDR3 DNA follows: TGTGCCAGCAGCTTACAGGGAGGCTCTGGAAACACCATATATTTT. Its translation: CASSLQGGSGNTIYF.

This clone has just one count. V gene TRBV9 combines with J gene TRBJ1-3; maybe TRBD1 (6 bases). This CDR3 region has 15 residues. Germline CDR1 is SGDLS and CDR2 is YYNGEE. V lost 0 bases, J lost 3 bases, and 10 bases lay in between. Here the CDR3 reads CASSVGTVDGNTIYF. CDR3 nucleotides: TGTGCCAGCAGCGTAGGGACAGTCGATGGAAACACCATATATTTT. Full variable domain (missing parts from reference TRBV9 and TRBJ1-3): DSGVTQTPKHLITATGQRVTLRCSPRSGDLSVYWYQQSLDQGLQFLIQYYNGEERAKGNILERFSAQQFPDLHSELNLSSLELGDSALYFCASSVGTVDGNTIYFGEGSWLTVV.

This chain uses TRBV6-2 or TRBV6-3 with TRBJ2-3, with TRBD2 identical over 7 bases. Germline values: CDR1 MNHEY, CDR2 SVGEGT. The ends lost 3 bases at V and 5 bases at J; junction bases unmatched: 5. This CDR3 is 14 amino acids long. The CDR3 reads CASSYGGSLDTQYF. CDR3 nucleotide sequence: TGTGCCAGCAGTTATGGCGGGAGTCTAGATACGCAGTATTTT.

The rearrangement links TRBV7-2 to TRBJ2-3; 8 bases are shared with TRBD2. This CDR3 has 15 amino acids. V lost 6 bases, J lost 6 bases, and 11 bases stayed unmatched. CDR1 is SGHTA and CDR2 is FQGNSA in the germline V gene. The CDR3 nucleotides read TGTGCCAGCAGTTCCACTAGCGGAGCGCGGGATACGCAGTATTTT. Amino acids: CASSSTSGARDTQYF.